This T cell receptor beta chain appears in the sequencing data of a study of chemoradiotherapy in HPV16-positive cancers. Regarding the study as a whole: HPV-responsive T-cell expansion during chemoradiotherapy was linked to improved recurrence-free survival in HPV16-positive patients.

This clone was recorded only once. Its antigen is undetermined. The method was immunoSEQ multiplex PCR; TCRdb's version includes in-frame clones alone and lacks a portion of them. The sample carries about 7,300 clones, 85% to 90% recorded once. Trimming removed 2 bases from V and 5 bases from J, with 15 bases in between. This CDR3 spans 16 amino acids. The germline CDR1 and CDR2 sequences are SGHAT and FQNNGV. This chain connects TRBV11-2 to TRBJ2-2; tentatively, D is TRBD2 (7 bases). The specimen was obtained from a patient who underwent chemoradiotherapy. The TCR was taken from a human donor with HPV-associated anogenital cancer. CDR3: CASSLWGGRGTGELFF. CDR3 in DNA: TGTGCCAGCAGCTTATGGGGGGGGCGCGGTACCGGGGAGCTGTTTTTT.